These 23 T cell receptor beta chains were all obtained from the same sample, sequenced in a study of CD8+ T cells in alopecia areata. Extracted RNA was reverse transcribed into cDNA, the sequencing template. This table comes from immunoSEQ multiplex PCR, and its TCRdb copy is limited to in-frame clones, with some not included. The sample lists 150,000 to 200,000 clones; roughly 59% were seen once. Material: CD4+ T cells sorted from blood, obtained at week 0. The receptors were sampled from a human donor with alopecia areata.

The chain employs TRBV7-3 and TRBJ2-3, with TRBD2 matching over 7 bases. In germline, CDR1 is SGHTA, CDR2 FQGTGA. Trimming at V came to 10 bases and at J to 4 bases, leaving 11 bases not matched to a gene. The CDR3 has 14 residues. As DNA, the CDR3 is TGTGCCACCACCGCCACCGGGAGGTCAGATACGCAGTATTTT. Amino acids: CATTATGRSDTQYF.

The chain has TRBV7-3 and TRBJ2-5; weak D call: TRBD1 (7 bases). The CDR3 is 14 residues long. Germline V gene lookup returns CDR1 SGHTA and CDR2 FQGTGA. The V end lost 5 bases, the J end lost 5 bases, and 15 bases lay between the germline ends. The CDR3 loop reads CASSPGGTSETQYF. The CDR3 bases are TGTGCCAGCAGCCCAGGGGGGACTTCGGAGACCCAGTACTTC.

This chain uses TRBV27 with TRBJ2-5; no clear D. Trimming left V 2 bases short and J 2 bases short, with 9 bases between. The CDR3 length is 14 residues. CDR1 MNHEY and CDR2 SMNVEV come from the germline V gene (reference sequence). This CDR3 reads CASSLLGMQETQYF. CDR3 DNA sequence: TGTGCCAGCAGTTTACTTGGAATGCAAGAGACCCAGTACTTC.

This sequence joins TRBV7-6 and TRBJ2-3, with TRBD2 matching 10 bases. The germline CDR1 and CDR2 sequences are SGHVS and FNYEAQ. The CDR3 length is 17 residues. The junction had 5 bases not matched to a gene; V was cut back by 2 bases and J by 0 bases. DNA for the CDR3: TGTGCCAGCAGCTTACTAGCGGGGGCCGATAGCACAGATACGCAGTATTTT. Protein sequence: CASSLLAGADSTDTQYF.

This clone was seen a few times. The V call is TRBV7-8, the J call TRBJ2-7, with TRBD2 matching 12 bases. J gave up 0 bases and V 1 base, and 4 bases lay outside the gene matches. CDR1 and CDR2 from the germline V gene are SGHVS and FQNEAQ. The CDR3 is 17 amino acids. The CDR3 protein is CASSLVASGGASYEQYF. CDR3 nucleotide sequence: TGTGCCAGCAGCTTAGTGGCTAGCGGGGGGGCCTCCTACGAGCAGTACTTC.

This clone occurred a few times. The J gene is TRBJ1-1, the V gene TRBV6-1; D is undetermined. The germline V gene encodes CDR1 MNHNS and CDR2 SASEGT. V was shortened by 7 bases and J by 3 bases, with 15 bases between the two germline ends. The CDR3 is 14 amino acids. The CDR3 here is CASKGEAAYTEAFF. The CDR3 nucleotides are TGTGCCAGCAAGGGAGAGGCGGCATACACTGAAGCTTTCTTT.

The V and J genes are TRBV10-3 and TRBJ2-4; no definite D call. The CDR3 runs to 17 residues. Germline CDR1 reads ENHRY; CDR2 reads SYGVKD. V was shortened by 2 bases and J by 0 bases, with 14 bases between the two germline ends. The chain's CDR3 is CAISEGSQTVAKNIQYF. As DNA, the CDR3 is TGTGCCATCAGTGAGGGAAGTCAGACGGTAGCCAAAAACATTCAGTACTTC.

J is TRBJ1-2 and V is TRBV2; possibly TRBD1 for D (6 bases). The germline V gene encodes CDR1 SNHLY and CDR2 FYNNEI. The CDR3 sequence is 13 residues long. V gave up 7 bases and J gave up 11 bases, with 20 bases separating them. The CDR3 sequence is CASTPQGRSGYTF. The CDR3 region has the DNA TGTGCCAGCACTCCACAGGGCCGATCCGGGTACACCTTC.

V and J are TRBV11-2 and TRBJ2-2, with D perhaps TRBD2 (6 bases). The CDR3 has 17 residues. V was cut by 0 bases and J by 1 base, with 12 bases left in between. The germline V gene encodes CDR1 SGHAT and CDR2 FQNNGV. CDR3 residues: CASSLDRRGKNTGELFF. The CDR3 bases are TGTGCCAGCAGCTTAGATCGGAGGGGAAAGAACACCGGGGAGCTGTTTTTT.

This clone was detected a few times. The V and J genes are TRBV10-3 and TRBJ2-7, with 9 bases lining up with TRBD2. Germline loops: CDR1 ENHRY, CDR2 SYGVKD. V was clipped by 7 bases and J by 1 base; unmatched bases: 5. The CDR3 length is 14 residues. The CDR3 region has the DNA TGTGCCATCATGGCTAGCGGGGATTCCTACGAGCAGTACTTC. It translates to CAIMASGDSYEQYF.

This clone was seen once. V gene TRBV19 combines with J gene TRBJ1-2; possible D gene TRBD1, 5 bases. CDR3 length: 15 amino acids. CDR1 and CDR2 (germline): LNHDA, SQIVND (reference sequence). The V gene lost 1 base and the J gene lost 2 bases, with 11 bases spanning the gap. CDR3 residues: CASSIVGRENYGYTF. The CDR3 DNA sequence: TGTGCCAGTAGTATAGTCGGCAGGGAAAACTATGGCTACACCTTC.

This clone was seen once. V is TRBV5-8 and J is TRBJ2-2; no clear D. This CDR3 has 13 amino acids. The V end was cut by 2 bases, the J end by 2 bases, with 4 bases between. Germline V gene data show CDR1 as SGHTS and CDR2 as YDEGEE. CDR3 region: CASSFDNTGELFF. The DNA for the CDR3 is TGTGCCAGCAGCTTCGATAACACCGGGGAGCTGTTTTTT.

The chain recombines TRBV29-1 with TRBJ2-3; 8 bases fit TRBD2. In germline, CDR1 is SQVTM, CDR2 ANQGSEA. Trimming at V came to 7 bases and at J to 2 bases, leaving 11 bases not matched to a gene. The CDR3 sequence is 15 residues long. The CDR3 spells CSAGGPSPFTDTQYF. In DNA form, the CDR3 reads TGCAGCGCGGGGGGGCCCTCTCCTTTCACAGATACGCAGTATTTT.

The sample holds a few counts of this clone. The J gene is TRBJ2-1, the V gene TRBV7-2, with 14 bases that match TRBD2. CDR1 SGHTA and CDR2 FQGNSA come from the germline V gene. With V trimmed by 4 bases and J by 13 bases, 3 bases remained unmatched. CDR3 length equals 13 residues. The CDR3 loop is CASSSGLAGGQFF. DNA of the CDR3: TGTGCCAGCAGCTCAGGACTAGCGGGGGGCCAGTTCTTC.

This rearrangement joins TRBV14 to TRBJ2-7; perhaps TRBD2 as D (5 bases). Germline CDR1 and CDR2: SGHDN and FVKESK. This CDR3 comprises 14 residues. Between the trimmed V and J ends, which lost 1 base and 8 bases, there was a span of 15 bases. CDR3 coding DNA: TGTGCCAGCAGCCAAGGGCAGAGGGCCTTGAAGCAGTACTTC. This codes for CASSQGQRALKQYF.

This chain links TRBV29-1 with TRBJ1-4, with a weak D call TRBD1 (5 bases). The CDR3 has 14 residues. Trimming removed 6 bases at V and 3 bases at J, with 14 bases between. The germline V gene encodes CDR1 SQVTM and CDR2 ANQGSEA. CDR3 loop: CSVGNPGANEKLFF. In nucleotides, the CDR3 is TGCAGCGTGGGTAATCCGGGGGCTAATGAAAAACTGTTTTTT.

The rearrangement links TRBV7-9 to TRBJ1-1; no definite D call. Germline V gene lookup returns CDR1 SEHNR and CDR2 FQNEAQ (reference sequence). The CDR3 totals 13 residues. Deletions cut 0 bases from V and 4 bases from J, with 6 bases between. Here the CDR3 reads CASSLAAGTEAFF. The CDR3 bases are TGTGCCAGCAGCTTAGCGGCGGGCACTGAAGCTTTCTTT.

This clone has only one observation. CDR3: CASSPDRASGYTF. Written as DNA, the CDR3 is TGTGCCAGCAGTCCAGACAGGGCTTCTGGCTACACCTTC. The V call is TRBV6-5, the J call TRBJ1-2; 7 bases line up with TRBD1. Germline-derived CDR1 and CDR2 are MNHEY and SVGAGI. This CDR3 comprises 13 residues. The trim removed 5 bases at V and 7 bases at J, leaving 7 bases unmatched.

J is TRBJ2-6 and V is TRBV5-1; D remains ambiguous. CDR1 is SGHRS and CDR2 is YFSETQ in the germline V gene. CDR3 size: 14 residues. The ends were cut back, 0 bases at V and 4 bases at J, with 5 bases in the middle. The CDR3 is CASSLEEGANVLTF. Here the CDR3 DNA reads TGCGCCAGCAGCTTGGAAGAGGGGGCCAACGTCCTGACTTTC.

CDR3 amino acids: CAWIWGFGPDTQYF. In DNA form, the CDR3 reads TGTGCCTGGATCTGGGGGTTCGGGCCAGATACGCAGTATTTT. The chain couples TRBV30 to TRBJ2-3; tentatively, D is TRBD1 or TRBD2 (5 bases each). Germline CDR1 and CDR2: GTSNPN and SVGIG (reference sequence). CDR3 size: 14 residues. V was cut by 4 bases and J by 4 bases, with 15 bases left in between.

The chain links TRBV4-3 to TRBJ1-1; D is uncertain. The V end was cut by 0 bases, the J end by 5 bases, with 7 bases between. Germline CDR1 is LGHNA and CDR2 is YSLEER. The CDR3 is 13 residues long. CDR3 amino acids: CASSQDTGTEAFF. The DNA of the CDR3 is TGCGCCAGCAGCCAAGACACGGGGACTGAAGCTTTCTTT.

The chain couples TRBV9 to TRBJ2-1; 7 positions match TRBD2. Losses at the gene ends were 0 bases for V and 5 bases for J; bases not matched to a gene: 11. The CDR3 length is 17 residues. Germline V gene lookup returns CDR1 SGDLS and CDR2 YYNGEE. CDR3 sequence reads: CASSVELGAGTNNEQFF. The CDR3 DNA is TGTGCCAGCAGCGTAGAATTGGGAGCGGGGACTAACAATGAGCAGTTCTTC.

The chain has TRBV29-1 and TRBJ1-2, with D uncertain. V lost 3 bases, J lost 7 bases, and 3 bases lay in between. Per the germline V gene, CDR1 is SQVTM and CDR2 is ANQGSEA. This CDR3 has 9 amino acids. As DNA, the CDR3 is TGCAGCGTTGACGTTGGCTACACCTTC. Its protein is CSVDVGYTF.